The 8 T cell receptor beta chains listed next were all sequenced from one sample in a study of metastatic and nonmetastatic thyroid tumors. Ahead of thyroid surgery, no patient had received treatment of any kind. TCRdb reanalyzed the PCR reads with MiXCR. The sample has about 27,000 clones; around 16% are singletons. Specimen: blood. The receptors here all came from a male donor with papillary thyroid cancer or a benign thyroid nodule (not recorded which). Some clones in this sample may be carry-over from other donors' samples.

This clone was recorded at least ten times. V usage is TRBV27 and J usage is TRBJ1-6; D is uncertain. Trimming took off 2 bases at V and 0 bases at J, with 8 bases between the two ends. The CDR3 is 16 amino acids. The germline gives CDR1 MNHEY, CDR2 SMNVEV (reference sequence). In nucleotides, the CDR3 is TGTGCCAGCAGTTTAGACAAGAGCTCCTATAATTCACCCCTCCACTTT. It specifies CASSLDKSSYNSPLHF.

This clone was observed many times. The V call is TRBV7-9, the J call TRBJ2-7, with TRBD1 identical over 7 bases. J was trimmed by 2 bases and V by 4 bases; bases with no gene match: 8. Germline CDR1 and CDR2: SEHNR and FQNEAQ (reference sequence). The CDR3 is made up of 15 amino acids. CDR3 nucleotide sequence: TGTGCCAGCAGCTCTTACAGGGGCCTACCCTACGAGCAGTACTTC. Translating gives CASSSYRGLPYEQYF.

This chain uses TRBV20-1 with TRBJ1-2; a weak D match, TRBD1 (6 bases). This CDR3 has 13 residues. Per germline, CDR1 DFQATT and CDR2 SNEGSKA (reference sequence). Trimming removed 4 bases at V and 3 bases at J, with 12 bases between. For the CDR3, the DNA is TGCAGTGCTACAGGGGAGGGGGACTATGGCTACACCTTC. This encodes CSATGEGDYGYTF.

This clone was observed a handful of times. The chain joins TRBV4-2 to TRBJ2-1; 15 bases agree with TRBD2. Germline CDR1 reads LGHNA; CDR2 reads YNFKEQ. With V trimmed by 5 bases and J by 5 bases, 10 bases remained unmatched. The CDR3 has 18 residues. The CDR3 nucleotides are TGTGCCAGCAGCGGGCCGGGACTAGCGGGAGGATCCCACAATGAGCAGTTCTTC. Amino acids: CASSGPGLAGGSHNEQFF.

Notes on this clone: The CDR3 does not end in the conserved phenylalanine or tryptophan, so this is likely a read error. V and J are TRBV7-9 and TRBJ1-1, with 8 nucleotides matching TRBD1. Germline loops: CDR1 SEHNR, CDR2 FQNEAQ (reference sequence). J gave up 6 bases and V 6 bases, and 6 bases lay outside the gene matches. The CDR3 is made up of 13 amino acids. CDR3 nucleotide sequence: TGTGCCAGCAGAGGACAGGGCGTGGCTGAAGCTTTCTTA. Its protein product is CASRGQGVAEAFL.

This clone has a handful of counts. The chain combines TRBV14 with TRBJ2-4, with a weak D call TRBD1 (6 bases). The V gene lost 1 base and the J gene lost 1 base, with 11 bases spanning the gap. This CDR3 has 16 amino acids. Germline CDR1 is SGHDN and CDR2 is FVKESK. This CDR3 reads CASSQGEGVAKNIQYF. In DNA, the CDR3 is TGTGCCAGCAGCCAAGGAGAGGGGGTCGCCAAAAACATTCAGTACTTC.

V and J are TRBV30 and TRBJ1-3, with a tentative D call TRBD1 (6 bases). Trimming took off 7 bases at V and 4 bases at J, with 17 bases between the two ends. Germline CDR1 GTSNPN, CDR2 SVGIG (reference sequence). This CDR3 has 14 amino acids. This CDR3 is CASQVRGAGNTIYF. As DNA, the CDR3 is TGTGCCTCCCAGGTCCGGGGGGCAGGAAACACCATATATTTT.

The chain joins TRBV7-2 to TRBJ1-2; 7 nucleotides line up with TRBD1. J gave up 10 bases and V 4 bases, and 9 bases lay outside the gene matches. Per the germline V gene, CDR1 is SGHTA and CDR2 is FQGNSA. The CDR3 sequence is 13 residues long. CDR3 loop: CASSCDREGVYTF. CDR3 sequence (DNA): TGTGCCAGCAGCTGTGACAGGGAGGGTGTCTACACCTTC.